The sequence of this T cell receptor (beta chain) was determined in a study of identical twins. Per germline, CDR1 SGHDT and CDR2 YYEEEE. The CDR3 totals 16 residues. J was trimmed by 6 bases and V by 2 bases; bases with no gene match: 8. TCRdb independently ran MiXCR on the 5' RACE reads; one entry per CDR3 protein. The data contain roughly 290,000 distinct CDR3 sequences, about 8.1% of them singletons. Study-level points and caveats: Out-of-frame alpha sequences common to twins exhibited a surplus of low generation probability. The study found that models underestimated out-of-frame TCR alpha sharing in monozygotic twins.

Notes on this clonotype: Its antigen remains unknown.

These data also formed part of another study, on yellow fever vaccine responses in identical twins.

J is TRBJ2-1 and V is TRBV5-6; 10 positions agree with TRBD2. The sequenced sample consisted of memory (CD45RO+) T cells sorted from blood. This clonotype originated in a young woman in good health. The CDR3 DNA reads TGTGCCAGCAGCTTCTTAGCGGGAGGAGGGGGCAATGAGCAGTTCTTC. Encoded protein: CASSFLAGGGGNEQFF.